These 25 T cell receptor beta chains were all obtained from the same sample, sequenced in a study of OX40 agonist ivuxolimab in advanced cancers. This table comes from immunoSEQ multiplex PCR, and its TCRdb copy is limited to in-frame clones, with some not included. The repertoire has 50,000 to 75,000 clones, just over 85% of them found once; the top ten carry roughly 1.2%. This specimen was CD4+ or CD8+ T cells sorted from blood, taken in a trial of the OX40 agonist ivuxolimab. The receptors come from an adult with an advanced solid tumor such as melanoma, head and neck, liver or kidney cancer.

V and J are TRBV5-1 and TRBJ2-1; D is possibly TRBD2 (6 bases). CDR3 size: 16 residues. Per germline, CDR1 SGHRS and CDR2 YFSETQ. Trimming pared 0 bases from V and 4 bases from J, leaving 14 bases between. As DNA, the CDR3 is TGCGCCAGCAGCTTGGCCGGCGGGACTCATTACAATGAGCAGTTCTTC. Translating gives CASSLAGGTHYNEQFF.

This chain connects TRBV29-1 to TRBJ2-1; D tentatively fits TRBD1 or TRBD2 (6 bases each). Germline CDR1 reads SQVTM; CDR2 reads ANQGSEA. CDR3 size: 16 residues. Trimming took off 3 bases at V and 6 bases at J, with 21 bases between the two ends. The CDR3 DNA sequence: TGCAGCGTTGAGGGGGGCGGGGCCTCTAGATGCAATGAGCAGTTCTTC. Protein: CSVEGGGASRCNEQFF.

The V gene is TRBV11-2, the J gene TRBJ1-1; 8 nucleotides line up with TRBD1. V gave up 4 bases and J gave up 6 bases; unmatched junction bases: 4. The germline V gene has CDR1 SGHAT and CDR2 FQNNGV. The CDR3 spans 13 residues. CDR3 region: CASSSDRGAEAFF. CDR3 coding DNA: TGTGCCAGCAGCTCCGACAGGGGCGCTGAAGCTTTCTTT.

The gene calls are TRBV14 and TRBJ2-3, with D perhaps matching TRBD1 (5 bases). This CDR3 comprises 16 residues. V lost 0 bases and J 0 bases, leaving 10 bases between the germline ends. The germline gives CDR1 SGHDN, CDR2 FVKESK. DNA of the CDR3: TGTGCCAGCAGCCAAGATCAGGGCCAGAGCACAGATACGCAGTATTTT. Residues: CASSQDQGQSTDTQYF.

This chain joins TRBV5-6 and TRBJ1-2, with a weak D call TRBD1 (5 bases). The CDR3 spans 14 residues. CDR1 and CDR2 (germline): SGHDT, YYEEEE. The V and J ends lost 0 bases and 8 bases respectively, with 14 bases between them. The CDR3 coding sequence is TGTGCCAGCAGCTTGGTCCAGGGCGTATTCGGCTACACCTTC. Translating gives CASSLVQGVFGYTF.

This clone was observed a few times. The genes are TRBV6-5 and TRBJ1-4, with D perhaps matching TRBD1 (6 bases). CDR3 length: 15 residues. CDR1 is MNHEY and CDR2 is SVGAGI in the germline V gene. The V end lost 0 bases, the J end lost 8 bases, and 13 bases lay between the germline ends. The CDR3 here is CASSYSGWTEEKLFF. CDR3 in DNA: TGTGCCAGCAGTTACTCGGGGTGGACAGAAGAAAAACTGTTTTTT.

The V call is TRBV7-9, the J call TRBJ1-5; possible D gene TRBD1, 5 bases. Germline lookup yields CDR1 SEHNR and CDR2 FQNEAQ (reference sequence). V gave up 1 base and J gave up 2 bases, with 6 bases separating them. The CDR3 covers 14 residues. Here the CDR3 reads CASSLGGGNQPQHF. CDR3 nucleotide sequence: TGTGCCAGCAGCTTAGGAGGGGGCAATCAGCCCCAGCATTTT.

This sequence joins TRBV9 and TRBJ2-7; TRBD2 aligns across 10 bases. Germline trimming cut 3 bases from V and 0 bases from J; bases unmatched to any gene: 3. The CDR3 consists of 15 residues. Germline V lookup: CDR1 SGDLS, CDR2 YYNGEE. CDR3 nucleotide sequence: TGTGCCAGCAGCGAGTCTAGCGGGAGCTCCTACGAGCAGTACTTC. Its protein product is CASSESSGSSYEQYF.

The genes are TRBV15 and TRBJ2-1; D call uncertain. The germline V gene has CDR1 LNHNV and CDR2 YYDKDF (reference sequence). The V end was cut by 0 bases, the J end by 16 bases, with 22 bases between. This CDR3 is 15 amino acids long. The DNA for the CDR3 is TGTGCCACCAGCAGAGATTCCCTTGGGAATGCAATGATTTTCTTC. Protein sequence: CATSRDSLGNAMIFF.

This chain uses TRBV5-1 with TRBJ1-1; no reliable D call. CDR1 is SGHRS, CDR2 YFSETQ, per germline. The CDR3 is 17 amino acids. Deletions cut 5 bases from V and 1 base from J, with 21 bases between. The CDR3, as DNA: TGCGCCAGCAGATTTGGGTCCCCAAGGGAACCGAACACTGAAGCTTTCTTT. It yields the protein CASRFGSPREPNTEAFF. The full variable domain, in which reference TRBV5-1 and TRBJ1-1 provide the parts outside the CDR3, is KAGVTQTPRYLIKTRGQQVTLSCSPISGHRSVSWYQQTPGQGLQFLFEYFSETQRNKGNFPGRFSGRQFSNSRSEMNVSTLELGDSALYLCASRFGSPREPNTEAFFGQGTRLTVV.

The genes are TRBV5-1 and TRBJ1-1; D remains unclear. The V end lost 4 bases, the J end lost 1 base, and 8 bases lay between the germline ends. Germline assignment: CDR1 SGHRS and CDR2 YFSETQ. The CDR3 extends over 13 amino acids. The CDR3: CASSPDGNTEAFF. DNA of the CDR3: TGCGCCAGCAGCCCGGACGGGAACACTGAAGCTTTCTTT.

The rearrangement links TRBV27 to TRBJ1-6, with a tentative D call TRBD1 (5 bases). This CDR3 region has 15 residues. Germline V gene sequence: CDR1 MNHEY, CDR2 SMNVEV (reference sequence). Between the trimmed V and J ends, which lost 7 bases and 1 base, there was a span of 11 bases. The CDR3 here is CASNPRVSYNSPLHF. CDR3 DNA sequence: TGTGCCAGCAACCCCAGGGTTTCCTATAATTCACCCCTCCACTTT.

This chain joins TRBV30 and TRBJ2-3, with a possible D match to TRBD1 (5 bases). The CDR3 extends over 12 amino acids. Trimming stripped 0 bases from V and 5 bases from J, with 6 bases between. Germline CDR1 is GTSNPN and CDR2 is SVGIG (reference sequence). The CDR3 nucleotides are TGTGCCTGGAGTGTAAGGGGAGATACGCAGTATTTT. Encoded protein: CAWSVRGDTQYF. Based on the CDR3 plus reference TRBV30 and TRBJ2-3, the full variable domain is SQTIHQWPATLVQPVGSPLSLECTVEGTSNPNLYWYRQAAGRGLQLLFYSVGIGQISSEVPQNLSASRPQDRQFILSSKKLLLSDSGFYLCAWSVRGDTQYFGPGTRLTVL.

This clone showed up just once. The CDR3 loop is CASSGGLAGTDTQYF. The DNA of the CDR3 is TGTGCCAGCAGTGGAGGACTAGCGGGCACAGATACGCAGTATTTT. V gene TRBV2 combines with J gene TRBJ2-3; 10 bases line up with TRBD2. CDR1 and CDR2 from the germline V gene are SNHLY and FYNNEI. Trimming at V came to 4 bases and at J to 1 base, leaving 2 bases not matched to a gene. This CDR3 is 15 amino acids long.

J is TRBJ2-3 and V is TRBV6-1; 8 positions agree with TRBD2. Germline trimming cut 10 bases from V and 5 bases from J; bases unmatched to any gene: 11. This CDR3 comprises 14 residues. From germline, CDR1 is MNHNS and CDR2 SASEGT. DNA of the CDR3: TGTGCCACCAGACTGGGTAGCGGGGTAGATACGCAGTATTTT. It specifies CATRLGSGVDTQYF.

This sequence joins TRBV11-3 and TRBJ2-1, with 8 positions matching TRBD2. The trim removed 3 bases at V and 3 bases at J, leaving 4 bases unmatched. Per germline, CDR1 SGHNT and CDR2 YENEEA. The CDR3 is 15 residues long. CDR3 loop: CASSFLLAGYNEQFF. In DNA, the CDR3 is TGTGCCAGCAGCTTCCTGCTAGCGGGCTACAATGAGCAGTTCTTC.

This chain connects TRBV7-2 to TRBJ2-2, with a tentative D call TRBD1 (7 bases). V dropped 3 bases and J dropped 7 bases, with 12 bases sitting between them. The CDR3 runs 14 residues. CDR1 SGHTA and CDR2 FQGNSA come from the germline V gene. Written as DNA, the CDR3 is TGTGCCAGCAGCTTTGTCCAGGGGGGCGGGGAGCTGTTTTTT. This codes for CASSFVQGGGELFF.

CDR3 bases: TGCAGCGTTTTAGATTCAGCGGGAGAGACCCAGTACTTC. Translation: CSVLDSAGETQYF. The V call is TRBV29-1, the J call TRBJ2-5, with D possibly TRBD2 on 6 matching bases. Germline V gives CDR1 SQVTM, CDR2 ANQGSEA. V lost 5 bases and J lost 4, with 14 bases in between. The CDR3 sequence is 13 residues long.

The chain couples TRBV5-1 to TRBJ2-5; weak D call: TRBD1 (5 bases). With 2 bases removed from V and 5 bases from J, the gap between germline ends came to 16 bases. There are 15 residues in the CDR3. Germline CDR1 and CDR2: SGHRS and YFSETQ. Here the CDR3 DNA reads TGCGCCAGCAGCTTAGGGCAGGGCTTGGGGGAGACCCAGTACTTC. It specifies CASSLGQGLGETQYF.

V and J are TRBV6-1 and TRBJ1-3, with D perhaps matching TRBD1 (5 bases). The CDR3 is made up of 15 amino acids. Trimming cost V 7 bases and J 0 bases, with 13 bases left between them. Germline V gives CDR1 MNHNS, CDR2 SASEGT. The CDR3 DNA reads TGTGCCAGCAAGTTGGGACGGCTCTCTGGAAACACCATATATTTT. Residues: CASKLGRLSGNTIYF.

The chain carries TRBV18 and TRBJ2-1, with D hard to call. The germline V and J ends were trimmed by 5 bases and 5 bases, with 16 bases remaining between them. Germline V lookup: CDR1 KGHSH, CDR2 LQKENI. The CDR3 spans 15 residues. The chain's CDR3 is CASSYSPPEHNEQFF. DNA for the CDR3: TGTGCCAGCTCATATTCCCCGCCAGAACACAATGAGCAGTTCTTC.

The chain has TRBV5-1 and TRBJ1-1; D is ambiguous. Germline V gene lookup returns CDR1 SGHRS and CDR2 YFSETQ. The CDR3 consists of 13 residues. V dropped 0 bases and J dropped 3 bases, with 6 bases sitting between them. CDR3 sequence reads: CASSLAEDTEAFF. The DNA for the CDR3 is TGCGCCAGCAGCTTGGCCGAAGACACTGAAGCTTTCTTT.

In this sample, this clone turned up a few times. V is TRBV7-6 and J is TRBJ2-7, with D possibly called TRBD1 or TRBD2 (5 bases each). The CDR3 spans 16 residues. CDR1 and CDR2 (germline): SGHVS, FNYEAQ. The V end lost 5 bases, the J end lost 2 bases, and 19 bases lay between the germline ends. The CDR3 DNA is TGTGCCAGCAGCCCTAGCTCGACAGATCGGGCCTACGAGCAGTACTTC. Residues: CASSPSSTDRAYEQYF.

This clone is classed as medium-sized (0.01 to 0.1%). V usage is TRBV7-9 and J usage is TRBJ1-4; D is ambiguous. The CDR3 spans 13 residues. Looked up from germline, CDR1 is SEHNR and CDR2 is FQNEAQ (reference sequence). Trimming removed 1 base from V and 8 bases from J, with 8 bases in between. This CDR3 is CASSLGEGEKLFF. CDR3 sequence (DNA): TGTGCCAGCAGCTTAGGAGAGGGAGAAAAACTGTTTTTT.

The chain combines TRBV2 with TRBJ2-1, with 8 bases that match TRBD2. The CDR3 is 14 residues long. The V gene end was trimmed by 7 bases and the J gene end by 8 bases; junction bases not matched to a gene: 10. In germline, CDR1 is SNHLY, CDR2 FYNNEI. The CDR3 nucleotides are TGTGCCAGCAAGACTAGCGACACTCGGGATGAGCAGTTCTTC. It codes for CASKTSDTRDEQFF.